A selection of T cell receptor beta chains follows, all from one sample in a study of T cell changes during pregnancy in multiple sclerosis. Generated by immunoSEQ multiplex PCR, the TCRdb table keeps only in-frame clones and is missing some. Of about 38,000 clones listed, just over 90% are singletons. The material sequenced was CD4+ T cells from peripheral blood mononuclear cells, taken in the third trimester of pregnancy. These receptors were collected from a female donor in good health, enrolled as a control in a pregnancy study. Both conserved end residues are part of each CDR3. Fields, in order: clone size, D gene, J gene, V gene, CDR3 protein, CDR3 DNA. D genes are given only for firm matches. Not all rows give a size; the values are once, few, many and, for expanded clones, a class.

NA | NA | TRBJ1-5 | TRBV4-1 | CASSQAVIQPQHF | TGCGCCAGCAGCCAAGCGGTTATTCAGCCCCAGCATTTT
NA | NA | TRBJ2-2 | TRBV14 | CASSQGLARNTGELFF | TGTGCCAGCAGCCAAGGGTTAGCGAGAAACACCGGGGAGCTGTTTTTT
once | TRBD1 | TRBJ2-1 | TRBV5-1 | CASSRDRSSYNEQFF | TGCGCCAGCAGCCGGGACAGGAGCTCCTACAATGAGCAGTTCTTC
once | TRBD2 | TRBJ2-2 | TRBV11-1 | CASSSQPERGLFF | TGTGCCAGCAGCTCACAACCCGAGCGGGGGCTGTTTTTT
NA | NA | TRBJ1-1 | TRBV5-1 | CASSPGLGTEAFF | TGCGCCAGCAGCCCGGGACTTGGCACTGAAGCTTTCTTT
NA | TRBD2 | TRBJ2-1 | TRBV15 | CATSLGLEIYNEQFF | TGTGCCACCAGCTTGGGACTAGAGATCTACAATGAGCAGTTCTTC
few | NA | TRBJ1-2 | TRBV5-4 | CATLDPKTYGYTF | TGTGCCACCCTAGACCCTAAGACTTATGGCTACACCTTC
NA | TRBD2 | TRBJ2-5 | TRBV18 | CASSPILAGRETQYF | TGTGCCAGCTCACCAATTCTAGCGGGACGGGAGACCCAGTACTTC
NA | TRBD1 | TRBJ2-2 | TRBV12-5 | CASGRGQVNTGELFF | TGTGCTAGTGGGCGGGGACAGGTGAACACCGGGGAGCTGTTTTTT
NA | TRBD2 | TRBJ2-5 | TRBV6-1 | CASSVTGTSGGETQYF | TGTGCCAGCAGTGTAACCGGGACTAGCGGGGGAGAGACCCAGTACTTC
NA | TRBD1 | TRBJ1-3 | TRBV12-5 | CASAPQGAGNTIYF | TGTGCTAGTGCACCACAGGGGGCTGGAAACACCATATATTTT
few | TRBD1 | TRBJ2-1 | TRBV9 | CASSEGTGGYNEQFF | TGTGCCAGCAGCGAGGGGACAGGGGGGTACAATGAGCAGTTCTTC
NA | NA | TRBJ2-4 | TRBV19 | CASMYRAGAKNIQYF | TGTGCCAGTATGTACCGGGCGGGGGCCAAAAACATTCAGTACTTC
NA | TRBD1 | TRBJ2-2 | TRBV7-2 | CASSLAGQGIGELFF | TGTGCCAGCAGCTTAGCGGGACAGGGGATCGGGGAGCTGTTTTTT
NA | NA | TRBJ2-1 | TRBV28 | CASTPTGELGRNEQFF | TGTGCCAGCACTCCCACCGGGGAGCTAGGTCGGAATGAGCAGTTCTTC
NA | TRBD2 | TRBJ2-5 | TRBV11-3 | CASSFSGTSGSPETQYF | TGTGCCAGCAGCTTTTCAGGGACTAGCGGGAGTCCGGAGACCCAGTACTTC
few | NA | TRBJ2-5 | TRBV5-6 | CASSLPRETQYF | TGTGCCAGCAGCTTGCCCAGAGAGACCCAGTACTTC
once | NA | TRBJ1-5 | TRBV19 | CASSMGFRRVGLNQPQHF | TGTGCCAGTAGCATGGGGTTTAGGAGGGTAGGCCTGAATCAGCCCCAGCATTTT
NA | TRBD1 | TRBJ1-1 | TRBV4-1 | CASSQAGTGGAFF | TGCGCCAGCAGCCAGGCCGGGACAGGCGGCGCTTTCTTT
NA | TRBD2 | TRBJ2-7 | TRBV19 | CASSYDGTSSDEQYF | TGTGCCAGTAGTTATGACGGGACTAGCTCGGACGAGCAGTACTTC
NA | NA | TRBJ1-2 | TRBV6-5 | CASSGAGVRDYGYTF | TGTGCCAGCAGTGGCGCGGGGGTCAGGGACTATGGCTACACCTTC
once | NA | TRBJ2-5 | TRBV5-4 | CASSLWRGGETQYF | TGTGCCAGCAGCTTATGGCGGGGAGGAGAGACCCAGTACTTC
NA | NA | TRBJ1-2 | TRBV29-1 | CSVGQPRGGGYGYTF | TGCAGCGTTGGGCAGCCACGCGGCGGGGGCTATGGCTACACCTTC
NA | TRBD2 | TRBJ2-1 | TRBV7-9 | CASVPSGRAGNEQFF | TGTGCCAGCGTACCTAGCGGGAGGGCCGGCAATGAGCAGTTCTTC
NA | NA | TRBJ1-4 | TRBV2 | CASSGRTGRWNEKLFF | TGTGCCAGCAGTGGCCGAACAGGACGTTGGAATGAAAAACTGTTTTTT
NA | NA | TRBJ1-1 | TRBV5-5 | CASSFRDYTGTEAFF | TGTGCCAGCAGCTTCAGGGACTATACAGGCACTGAAGCTTTCTTT
NA | TRBD1 | TRBJ2-7 | TRBV11-1 | CASSLESGGDEQYF | TGTGCCAGCAGCTTAGAGTCAGGGGGCGACGAGCAGTACTTC
NA | NA | TRBJ2-7 | TRBV5-4 | CASSRGQNYEQYF | TGTGCCAGCAGCCGGGGACAAAACTACGAGCAGTACTTC
NA | NA | TRBJ1-6 | TRBV27 | CASSFGTKYSPLHF | TGTGCCAGCAGTTTCGGGACAAAGTATTCACCCCTCCACTTT
NA | NA | TRBJ2-7 | TRBV18 | CASSAPELSYEQYF | TGTGCCAGCTCAGCGCCCGAACTCTCCTACGAGCAGTACTTC
NA | NA | TRBJ1-1 | TRBV19 | CASIGADINTEAFF | TGTGCCAGTATTGGGGCTGACATTAACACTGAAGCTTTCTTT
NA | NA | TRBJ2-7 | TRBV13 | CASSLKGTYEQYF | TGTGCCAGCAGCTTAAAGGGGACCTACGAGCAGTACTTC
NA | TRBD1 | TRBJ2-7 | TRBV6-1 | CASSGPIGTGETYEQYF | TGTGCCAGCAGTGGACCGATTGGGACAGGGGAGACCTACGAGCAGTACTTC
NA | TRBD2 | TRBJ2-2 | TRBV5-1 | CASSSTPLAGGGTGELFF | TGCGCCAGCAGCTCTACCCCTCTAGCGGGGGGCGGCACCGGGGAGCTGTTTTTT
NA | NA | TRBJ2-1 | TRBV6-5 | CASSYSGVNSYNEQFF | TGTGCCAGCAGTTACTCCGGGGTGAACTCCTACAATGAGCAGTTCTTC
NA | TRBD2 | TRBJ2-1 | TRBV12-5 | CASGSLAGVDEQFF | TGTGCTAGTGGTTCATTAGCGGGAGTGGATGAGCAGTTCTTC
NA | NA | TRBJ1-2 | TRBV19 | CASFPGTIYGYTF | TGTGCCAGCTTCCCAGGGACAATCTATGGCTACACCTTC